A selection of T cell receptor beta chains follows, all from one sample in a study of CD8+CD57+ T cells in acquired aplastic anemia. TCRdb fed the reads into MiXCR, producing one record per CDR3 protein. Altogether 100,000 to 150,000 distinct CDR3 sequences are present, 41% being singletons, with the ten largest covering under 9%. The sequenced material came from sorted CD4+, CD8+, or CD8+CD57+ T cells (not recorded which) from PBMCs. The source of these receptors is a human donor in good health, serving as a control. Both conserved end residues are part of each CDR3. A D gene is named only where the DNA matches it firmly. Size tells how often a clone was seen (once, few, many) or the class of an expanded clone, and some rows leave it out.

clone_size d_call j_call v_call cdr3_aa cdr3_nt
- TRBD1 TRBJ1-5 TRBV2 CTSTTGDYDNQPQRF TGTACCAGCACTACAGGGGACTACGACAATCAGCCCCAGCGTTTT
- TRBD1 TRBJ2-1 TRBV2 CARDPTGGSYNEQFF TGTGCCAGGGACCCGACAGGGGGATCCTACAATGAGCAGTTCTTC
many TRBD2 TRBJ2-5 TRBV6-1 CASSGLAEQETQYF TGTGCCAGCAGTGGGCTAGCGGAACAAGAGACCCAGTACTTC
many TRBD1 TRBJ2-3 TRBV7-8 CASSLVRGTGSTDTQYF TGTGCCAGCAGCTTAGTACGTGGGACAGGCAGCACAGATACGCAGTATTTT
few TRBD1 TRBJ1-2 TRBV29-1 CSVRDSSYGYTF TGCAGCGTTAGGGACAGTTCATATGGCTACACCTTC
many TRBD2 TRBJ2-7 TRBV30 CAWKRDPLREQYF TGTGCCTGGAAGCGGGACCCGTTGAGGGAGCAGTACTTC
many - TRBJ2-7 TRBV28 CASSLPRDTTYEQYF TGTGCCAGCAGTTTACCCCGGGACACAACCTACGAGCAGTACTTC
few TRBD2 TRBJ2-5 TRBV7-2 CASSSTSGVTETQYF TGTGCCAGCAGCTCAACTAGCGGGGTAACGGAGACCCAGTACTTC
many - TRBJ2-7 TRBV7-2 CASTPGALPSYEQYF TGTGCCAGCACCCCAGGGGCCCTTCCCTCCTACGAGCAGTACTTC
few TRBD2 TRBJ2-3 TRBV11-2 CASSLVGGGAGADTQYF TGTGCCAGCAGCTTAGTCGGCGGGGGGGCCGGGGCAGATACGCAGTATTTT
- TRBD2 TRBJ2-3 TRBV4-2 CASSLRLAGGGTDTQYF TGTGCCAGCAGCCTACGACTAGCGGGAGGGGGGACAGATACGCAGTATTTT
many - TRBJ2-5 TRBV3-1 CASSQVTEGTQYF TGTGCCAGCAGCCAAGTGACGGAGGGGACCCAGTACTTC
many TRBD1 TRBJ2-7 TRBV20-1 CSASTGTGNYEQYF TGCAGTGCTAGTACCGGGACAGGGAACTACGAGCAGTACTTC
- - TRBJ2-7 TRBV29-1 CSVRVEDEQYF TGCAGCGTAAGGGTCGAGGACGAGCAGTACTTC
many TRBD2 TRBJ2-1 TRBV5-1 CASSFPRLAGGPHYNEQFF TGCGCCAGCAGCTTCCCTCGCCTAGCGGGCGGTCCTCACTACAATGAGCAGTTCTTC
- TRBD1 TRBJ2-7 TRBV20-1 CSAPDRGYEQYF TGCAGTGCCCCGGACAGGGGGTACGAGCAGTACTTC
many TRBD1 TRBJ1-2 TRBV7-9 CASSLGTGEGYTF TGTGCCAGCAGCTTAGGAACAGGGGAAGGCTACACCTTC
many - TRBJ2-4 TRBV20-1 CSAASAGDLAKNIQYF TGCAGTGCCGCTTCAGCAGGAGATCTAGCCAAAAACATTCAGTACTTC
many - TRBJ1-2 TRBV6-1 CASSEALGVDGYTF TGTGCCAGCAGTGAAGCGCTCGGGGTGGATGGCTACACCTTC
many TRBD1 TRBJ1-1 TRBV15 CATSRAGGSEAFF TGTGCCACCAGCAGAGCAGGGGGCTCTGAAGCTTTCTTT
once TRBD1 TRBJ2-7 TRBV15 CATSSPTGVGEQYF TGTGCCACCAGCAGCCCAACAGGGGTCGGGGAGCAGTACTTC
many - TRBJ2-7 TRBV20-1 CSAVGVQDSYEQYF TGCAGTGCTGTTGGAGTACAGGACTCCTACGAGCAGTACTTC